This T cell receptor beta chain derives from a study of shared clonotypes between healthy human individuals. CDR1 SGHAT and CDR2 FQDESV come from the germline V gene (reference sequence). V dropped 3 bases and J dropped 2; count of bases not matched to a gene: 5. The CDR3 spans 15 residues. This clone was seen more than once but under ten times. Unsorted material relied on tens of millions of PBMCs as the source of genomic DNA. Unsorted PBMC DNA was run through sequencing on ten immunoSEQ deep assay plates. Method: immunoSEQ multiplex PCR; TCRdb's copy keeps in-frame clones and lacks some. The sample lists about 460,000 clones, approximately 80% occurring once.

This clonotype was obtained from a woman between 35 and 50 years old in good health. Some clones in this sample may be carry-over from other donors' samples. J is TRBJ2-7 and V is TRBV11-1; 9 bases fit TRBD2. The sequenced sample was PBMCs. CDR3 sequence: CASSFELAGTYEQYF. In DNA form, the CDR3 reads TGTGCCAGCAGCTTTGAACTAGCGGGTACCTACGAGCAGTACTTC. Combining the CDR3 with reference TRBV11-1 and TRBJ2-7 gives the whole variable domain EAEVAQSPRYKITEKSQAVAFWCDPISGHATLYWYRQILGQGPELLVQFQDESVVDDSQLPKDRFSAERLKGVDSTLKIQPAELGDSAMYLCASSFELAGTYEQYFGPGTRLTVT.